These T cell receptor beta chains were read from a single sample in a study of T cell responses to AZD1222 COVID-19 vaccine. Measured with immunoSEQ multiplex PCR; TCRdb has only the in-frame clones, and not every one. The sample includes roughly 140,000 clones, roughly 88% of them seen just once. The sample was peripheral blood, taken on day 0 of AZD1222 vaccination. These receptor sequences come from an adult in good health. CDR3s include the opening cysteine and the closing phenylalanine or tryptophan. Each record gives: clone size, V gene, J gene, CDR3 protein. Only some rows state a clone size, as once, few, many or a class for expanded clones.

clone size: -; V gene: TRBV6-5; J gene: TRBJ2-1; CDR3 protein: CASSSGQGLNEQFF
clone size: once; V gene: TRBV5-1; J gene: TRBJ1-2; CDR3 protein: CASRIAYSNYGYTF
clone size: -; V gene: TRBV11-2; J gene: TRBJ2-7; CDR3 protein: CASSLSGGANYEQYF
clone size: -; V gene: TRBV30; J gene: TRBJ2-6; CDR3 protein: CAWMAGANVLTF
clone size: -; V gene: TRBV11-1; J gene: TRBJ2-1; CDR3 protein: CASSLRAGGLNEQFF
clone size: -; V gene: TRBV7-2; J gene: TRBJ2-6; CDR3 protein: CASSLAPVLQGSGANVLTF
clone size: -; V gene: TRBV28; J gene: TRBJ1-1; CDR3 protein: CASSSLGQNTEAFF
clone size: -; V gene: TRBV5-6; J gene: TRBJ1-3; CDR3 protein: CASSLGRNSGNTIYF
clone size: -; V gene: TRBV5-4; J gene: TRBJ2-1; CDR3 protein: CASSFPGGDNEQFF
clone size: few; V gene: TRBV7-8; J gene: TRBJ1-1; CDR3 protein: CASSFARGPRSEAFF
clone size: once; V gene: TRBV28; J gene: TRBJ1-6; CDR3 protein: CASGQWLLHF
clone size: -; V gene: TRBV27; J gene: TRBJ2-1; CDR3 protein: CATDLQQYSTRGIPPYNEQFF
clone size: -; V gene: TRBV3-1/TRBV3-2; J gene: TRBJ2-5; CDR3 protein: CASSQRGVQETQYF
clone size: -; V gene: TRBV25-1; J gene: TRBJ2-7; CDR3 protein: CASSVGSGNEQYF
clone size: -; V gene: TRBV30; J gene: TRBJ2-2; CDR3 protein: CAWSGARVLGTGELFF
clone size: -; V gene: TRBV14; J gene: TRBJ2-7; CDR3 protein: CASSQASGSYHEQYF
clone size: few; V gene: TRBV6-5; J gene: TRBJ1-1; CDR3 protein: CASSRKGDSPIAFF
clone size: once; V gene: TRBV7-2; J gene: TRBJ2-6; CDR3 protein: CASSLEGTNSGANVLTF
clone size: -; V gene: TRBV5-1; J gene: TRBJ2-1; CDR3 protein: CASSLGGTSSQGEQFF
clone size: -; V gene: TRBV18; J gene: TRBJ2-1; CDR3 protein: CASSPVITGGHNEQFF
clone size: -; V gene: TRBV28; J gene: TRBJ1-1; CDR3 protein: CASSLWGRDPVTEAFF
clone size: -; V gene: TRBV12-3/TRBV12-4; J gene: TRBJ1-2; CDR3 protein: CASRPPDSFGYTF
clone size: few; V gene: TRBV5-6; J gene: TRBJ1-4; CDR3 protein: CASSLNSNEKLFF
clone size: -; V gene: TRBV7-2; J gene: TRBJ2-5; CDR3 protein: CASSLNLVSRGVGETQYF
clone size: -; V gene: TRBV5-3; J gene: TRBJ2-1; CDR3 protein: CARRSGGSYNEQFF
clone size: -; V gene: TRBV29-1; J gene: TRBJ1-1; CDR3 protein: CSVAPMNTEAFF
clone size: -; V gene: TRBV24-1; J gene: TRBJ1-5; CDR3 protein: CATSDSGNNQPQHF
clone size: -; V gene: TRBV5-4; J gene: TRBJ2-7; CDR3 protein: CASSLGGDYEQYF
clone size: -; V gene: TRBV4-2; J gene: TRBJ2-7; CDR3 protein: CASSQRAGGGYEQYF
clone size: -; V gene: TRBV19; J gene: TRBJ2-1; CDR3 protein: CASSIDWVYNEQFF
clone size: once; V gene: TRBV5-1; J gene: TRBJ2-7; CDR3 protein: CASSSGTERYEQYF
clone size: -; V gene: TRBV4-3; J gene: TRBJ1-1; CDR3 protein: CASSQTFAGGRFHRVTEAFF
clone size: -; V gene: TRBV5-5; J gene: TRBJ2-7; CDR3 protein: CASSFTGGLYEQYF
clone size: -; V gene: TRBV9; J gene: TRBJ1-3; CDR3 protein: CASSQYSGNTIYF
clone size: few; V gene: TRBV27; J gene: TRBJ1-5; CDR3 protein: CASSRGAGSNQPQHF
clone size: -; V gene: TRBV30; J gene: TRBJ2-2; CDR3 protein: CAWSTRTNTGELFF
clone size: few; V gene: TRBV11-2; J gene: TRBJ1-6; CDR3 protein: CASSSGTGASSPLHF
clone size: -; V gene: TRBV9; J gene: TRBJ1-4; CDR3 protein: CASSVMGERGEKLFF
clone size: once; V gene: TRBV28; J gene: TRBJ1-3; CDR3 protein: CASSTPENTIYF
clone size: -; V gene: TRBV10-3; J gene: TRBJ2-3; CDR3 protein: CAISETGQGTDTQYF
clone size: -; V gene: TRBV30; J gene: TRBJ1-4; CDR3 protein: CAWGGDAATNEKLFF
clone size: -; V gene: TRBV5-6; J gene: TRBJ2-3; CDR3 protein: CASSWEREGLDTQYF
clone size: -; V gene: TRBV27; J gene: TRBJ2-5; CDR3 protein: CASSFRSGSGVETQYF
clone size: -; V gene: TRBV2; J gene: TRBJ1-5; CDR3 protein: CASSGTAAQHF
clone size: -; V gene: TRBV12-5; J gene: TRBJ1-1; CDR3 protein: CASGLVYRGTGVNTEAFF
clone size: few; V gene: TRBV9; J gene: TRBJ2-5; CDR3 protein: CASSPHPTDLGQETQYF
clone size: once; V gene: TRBV7-9; J gene: TRBJ1-1; CDR3 protein: CASSLEGTVNTEAFF
clone size: few; V gene: TRBV7-9; J gene: TRBJ2-7; CDR3 protein: CASSSPGQGAYEQYF
clone size: -; V gene: TRBV5-1; J gene: TRBJ1-5; CDR3 protein: CASSWGQGSQPQHF
clone size: -; V gene: TRBV7-9; J gene: TRBJ1-2; CDR3 protein: CASSYGTGTAYGYTF